A single sample gave rise to the 27 T cell receptor beta chains below, sequenced in a study of cytomegalovirus exposure and HLA in healthy donors. PCR amplification relied on 60 Vbeta primers (plus 13 Jbeta primers). The data were produced by immunoSEQ multiplex PCR, yet TCRdb's version contains in-frame clones alone and is incomplete. The top ten clones hold 2% to 2.5% of a sample with hundreds of thousands of clones, just over 70% of them seen once. The sample was PBMCs. These receptors were obtained from a female donor in good health and CMV-seronegative.

This clone was detected only once. Other nucleotide sequences from this sample produce the same CDR3. This CDR3 reads CASSGGRGSFTGELFF. As DNA, the CDR3 is TGTGCCAGCAGTGGCGGGAGGGGCAGTTTTACCGGGGAGCTGTTTTTT. The V gene is TRBV6-6, the J gene TRBJ2-2; 9 bases fit TRBD2. There are 16 residues in the CDR3. The germline CDR1 and CDR2 sequences are MNHNY and SVGAGI (reference sequence). V was pared by 5 bases and J by 5 bases, with 9 bases of the junction left unmatched.

The sample holds one count of this clone. The V and J genes are TRBV7-8 and TRBJ2-1; TRBD1 might be the D (6 bases). Germline CDR1 and CDR2: SGHVS and FQNEAQ. V was trimmed by 5 bases and J by 4 bases, leaving 18 bases between them. The CDR3 sequence is 16 residues long. CDR3 bases: TGTGCCAGCAGCCGCTCGTGGACAGCGGATTACAATGAGCAGTTCTTC. This codes for CASSRSWTADYNEQFF.

J is TRBJ1-5 and V is TRBV10-2, with 7 bases identical to TRBD1. Looked up from germline, CDR1 is WSHSY and CDR2 is SAAADI. V shed 2 bases and J 4 bases; nucleotides not matched to a gene: 8. The CDR3 is 16 residues long. The CDR3 nucleotides are TGCGCCAGCAGTGAGGGGAGACAGGGTGGGAATCAGCCCCAGCATTTT. It is translated as CASSEGRQGGNQPQHF.

The chain recombines TRBV7-9 with TRBJ1-5; a weak D match, TRBD1 (5 bases). Germline-derived CDR1 and CDR2 are SEHNR and FQNEAQ (reference sequence). The ends were cut back, 2 bases at V and 5 bases at J, with 7 bases in the middle. This CDR3 has 13 residues. DNA for the CDR3: TGTGCCAGCAGCTTACAGGGCCATCAGCCCCAGCATTTT. This sequence encodes CASSLQGHQPQHF.

The V and J genes are TRBV5-6 and TRBJ2-1; a weak D match, TRBD1 (7 bases). Germline V CDR1 and CDR2: SGHDT, YYEEEE. V shed 3 bases and J shed 8 bases, with 12 bases lying between them. The CDR3 loop spans 13 amino acids. In DNA, the CDR3 is TGTGCCAGCAGCTCGACAGGGAGGCATGAGCAGTTCTTC. As protein: CASSSTGRHEQFF.

The rearrangement joins TRBV9 to TRBJ1-2, with 9 positions matching TRBD1. Germline-derived CDR1 and CDR2 are SGDLS and YYNGEE. CDR3 length equals 14 residues. The J segment lost 8 bases and the V segment lost 4 bases, leaving 9 bases of the junction unmatched. CDR3 DNA sequence: TGTGCCAGCAGCCCGCTGGACAGGGGTGGCGGCTACACCTTC. Translated: CASSPLDRGGGYTF.

This clone was counted only a few times. This rearrangement joins TRBV21-1 to TRBJ1-1; TRBD1, as called in the table, went unchecked against the DNA. TRBV21-1 has pseudogene status. This CDR3 has 16 amino acids. CDR3 sequence: CASSKINRAQDTEAFF. The DNA for the CDR3 is TGTGCCAGCAGCAAAATCAACAGGGCCCAAGACACTGAAGCTTTCTTT.

The V and J genes are TRBV7-2 and TRBJ2-3; 8 bases map to TRBD2. This CDR3 contains 16 residues. The trim removed 1 base at V and 4 bases at J, leaving 7 bases unmatched. Germline-derived CDR1 and CDR2 are SGHTA and FQGNSA. In DNA, the CDR3 is TGTGCCAGCAGCTTAGTGGGCGGGAGGTCCCCAGATACGCAGTATTTT. Its translation is CASSLVGGRSPDTQYF.

V and J are TRBV7-2 and TRBJ2-7, with 11 nucleotides matching TRBD2. Unmatched junction bases numbered 4, after V lost 2 bases and J lost 4 bases. Germline CDR1 reads SGHTA; CDR2 reads FQGNSA. The CDR3 runs 15 residues. As DNA, the CDR3 is TGTGCCAGCAGCTTATCCGGGACTAGCGGATACGAGCAGTACTTC. This gives the protein CASSLSGTSGYEQYF.

The chain couples TRBV5-1 to TRBJ2-6; D call uncertain. This CDR3 is 15 amino acids long. The V gene's germline CDR1 is SGHRS and CDR2 YFSETQ. The V end lost 0 bases, the J end lost 4 bases, and 8 bases lay between the germline ends. CDR3 nucleotide sequence: TGCGCCAGCAGCTTGGGGCCTTCCGGGGCCAACGTCCTGACTTTC. This encodes CASSLGPSGANVLTF.

The rearrangement joins TRBV6-1 to TRBJ1-1; no reliable D call. This CDR3 comprises 13 residues. Trimming cost V 2 bases and J 4 bases, with 8 bases left between them. From germline, CDR1 is MNHNS and CDR2 SASEGT. The CDR3 is CASSEREGTEAFF. The CDR3 DNA reads TGTGCCAGCAGTGAACGGGAGGGCACTGAAGCTTTCTTT.

This chain links TRBV2 with TRBJ2-1; 7 positions match TRBD1. The V gene's germline CDR1 is SNHLY and CDR2 FYNNEI. The length of the CDR3 is 12 residues. Losses at the gene ends were 8 bases for V and 7 bases for J; bases not matched to a gene: 5. The CDR3 sequence: CASGQAGNEQFF. As DNA, the CDR3 is TGTGCCAGCGGACAGGCCGGGAATGAGCAGTTCTTC.

This clone was detected only once. The V gene is TRBV5-4, the J gene TRBJ2-2; 7 bases match TRBD1. Per the germline V gene, CDR1 is SGHNT and CDR2 is YYREEE (reference sequence). Germline trimming cut 6 bases from V and 0 bases from J; bases unmatched to any gene: 11. There are 17 residues in the CDR3. The CDR3 reads CASTSGAGTANTGELFF. The CDR3 DNA follows: TGTGCCAGCACCTCCGGGGCCGGGACAGCGAACACCGGGGAGCTGTTTTTT.

The chain uses TRBV19 and TRBJ2-6; 7 nucleotides agree with TRBD2. The ends lost 6 bases at V and 2 bases at J; junction bases unmatched: 7. This CDR3 region has 16 residues. Germline values: CDR1 LNHDA, CDR2 SQIVND (reference sequence). CDR3 sequence reads: CASSHSGGTGANVLTF. DNA for the CDR3: TGTGCCAGTAGCCACTCGGGGGGTACTGGGGCCAACGTCCTGACTTTC.

The rearrangement uses TRBV2 and TRBJ1-1; D is unresolved. Germline V gene sequence: CDR1 SNHLY, CDR2 FYNNEI. Trimming left V 6 bases short and J 1 base short, with 9 bases between. The CDR3 is 13 residues long. The CDR3 loop reads CASRAQPNTEAFF. In DNA form, the CDR3 reads TGTGCCAGCAGGGCACAGCCGAACACTGAAGCTTTCTTT.

The chain uses TRBV11-2 and TRBJ2-7; TRBD1 aligns across 7 bases. Germline V gene data show CDR1 as SGHAT and CDR2 as FQNNGV. This CDR3 has 15 amino acids. With 4 bases clipped from V and 1 base from J, the junction kept 7 bases outside the gene matches. The CDR3 reads CASSSLRDSSYEQYF. CDR3 nucleotides: TGTGCCAGCAGCTCCCTCCGGGACAGTTCCTACGAGCAGTACTTC.

The V and J genes are TRBV7-9 and TRBJ2-1; a possible D gene is TRBD2 (5 bases). With 3 bases removed from V and 0 bases from J, the gap between germline ends came to 6 bases. CDR1 is SEHNR, CDR2 FQNEAQ, per germline (reference sequence). The CDR3 runs 14 residues. In DNA, the CDR3 is TGTGCCAGCAGCTTTGGGAGCTCCTACAATGAGCAGTTCTTC. Protein: CASSFGSSYNEQFF.

V usage is TRBV7-7 and J usage is TRBJ2-2, with D unresolved. The CDR3 length is 14 residues. Trimming left V 5 bases short and J 0 bases short, with 7 bases between. Germline V gene data show CDR1 as SSHAT and CDR2 as FNYEAQ (reference sequence). CDR3 coding DNA: TGTGCCAGCAGCCCGAGGTCGAACACCGGGGAGCTGTTTTTT. This encodes CASSPRSNTGELFF.

In its sample, this clone was seen once. V gene TRBV7-9 combines with J gene TRBJ2-7, with unresolved D. Trimming cost V 1 base and J 0 bases, with 7 bases left between them. This CDR3 has 14 residues. Germline V gene data show CDR1 as SEHNR and CDR2 as FQNEAQ (reference sequence). CDR3 sequence (DNA): TGTGCCAGCAGCTTAGGGCAGAACTCCTACGAGCAGTACTTC. Its protein is CASSLGQNSYEQYF.

This sequence joins TRBV5-6 and TRBJ2-2; 7 bases map to TRBD2. Looked up from germline, CDR1 is SGHDT and CDR2 is YYEEEE. J lost 1 base, V lost 4 bases, and 1 base had no gene match. The CDR3 sequence is 14 residues long. The DNA of the CDR3 is TGTGCCAGCAGCGGCGGGAGGAACACCGGGGAGCTGTTTTTT. Its translation: CASSGGRNTGELFF.

The genes are TRBV6-4 and TRBJ1-1; the D is unclear. The CDR3 totals 13 residues. The germline V gene has CDR1 MRHNA and CDR2 SNTAGT. V was shortened by 5 bases and J by 4 bases, with 11 bases between the two germline ends. DNA for the CDR3: TGTGCCAGCAGTTTCGAATCGGGCACTGAAGCTTTCTTT. It yields the protein CASSFESGTEAFF.

The chain links TRBV25-1 to TRBJ1-6, with 7 bases lining up with TRBD1. Trimming removed 6 bases from V and 8 bases from J; junction bases left unmatched: 7. This CDR3 comprises 14 residues. Germline lookup yields CDR1 MGHDK and CDR2 SYGVNS. CDR3 amino acids: CASSRQGVYSPLHF. Here the CDR3 DNA reads TGTGCCAGCAGCCGCCAGGGGGTTTATTCACCCCTCCACTTT.

V gene TRBV28 combines with J gene TRBJ1-2; D remains unclear. V was trimmed by 1 base and J by 8 bases, leaving 11 bases between them. The CDR3 loop spans 13 amino acids. The germline V gene encodes CDR1 MDHEN and CDR2 SYDVKM. The CDR3 region has the DNA TGTGCCAGCAGTTTATCGGGAGCATCGGGCTACACCTTC. As protein: CASSLSGASGYTF.

The chain uses TRBV11-3 and TRBJ2-7, with 7 nucleotides matching TRBD2. The CDR3 is 15 amino acids. Per the germline V gene, CDR1 is SGHNT and CDR2 is YENEEA. J lost 2 bases, V lost 0 bases, and 4 bases had no gene match. This CDR3 is CASSLDTSETYEQYF. The CDR3 nucleotides read TGTGCCAGCAGCTTAGATACTAGCGAGACCTACGAGCAGTACTTC.

The chain is built from TRBV19 and TRBJ2-3; weak D call: TRBD1 (6 bases). The CDR3 extends over 16 amino acids. Trimming took off 7 bases at V and 1 base at J, with 18 bases between the two ends. CDR1 and CDR2 (germline): LNHDA, SQIVND (reference sequence). CDR3 in DNA: TGTGCCAGTACACGGTGGCAGGGGCATGGCACAGATACGCAGTATTTT. Its protein product is CASTRWQGHGTDTQYF.

This clone occurred once. This chain links TRBV9 with TRBJ1-2, with D possibly being TRBD1 (5 bases). The CDR3 is 14 residues long. The V gene's germline CDR1 is SGDLS and CDR2 YYNGEE. V lost 0 bases to trimming and J lost 5 bases, with 11 bases between them. The CDR3 spells CASSVVSGTYGYTF. In nucleotides, the CDR3 is TGTGCCAGCAGCGTAGTTTCAGGGACTTATGGCTACACCTTC.

This clone was detected a few times. The rearrangement links TRBV7-9 to TRBJ2-2; 8 nucleotides line up with TRBD1. Germline CDR1 SEHNR, CDR2 FQNEAQ (reference sequence). The CDR3 runs 14 residues. V lost 10 bases to trimming and J lost 1 base; unmatched junction nucleotides: 5. CDR3 nucleotides: TGTGCCACGCGGACAGGGCTGAACACCGGGGAGCTGTTTTTT. Translation: CATRTGLNTGELFF.